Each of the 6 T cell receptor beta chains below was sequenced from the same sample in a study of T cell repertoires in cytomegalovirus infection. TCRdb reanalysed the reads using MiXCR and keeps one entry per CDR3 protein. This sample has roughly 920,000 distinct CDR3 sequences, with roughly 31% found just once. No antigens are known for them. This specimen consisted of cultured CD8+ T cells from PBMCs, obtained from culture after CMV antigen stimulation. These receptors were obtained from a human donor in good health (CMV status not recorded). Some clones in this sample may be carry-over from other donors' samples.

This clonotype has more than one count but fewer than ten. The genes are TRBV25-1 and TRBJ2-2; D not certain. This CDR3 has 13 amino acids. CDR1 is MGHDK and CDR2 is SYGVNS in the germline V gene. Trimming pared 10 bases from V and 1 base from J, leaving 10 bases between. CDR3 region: CATSFWNTGELFF. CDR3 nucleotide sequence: TGTGCCACCTCCTTTTGGAACACCGGGGAGCTGTTTTTT.

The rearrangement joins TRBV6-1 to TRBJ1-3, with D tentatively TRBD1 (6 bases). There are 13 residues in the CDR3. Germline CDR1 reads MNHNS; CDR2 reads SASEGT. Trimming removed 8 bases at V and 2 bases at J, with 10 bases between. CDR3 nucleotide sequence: TGTGCCAGCGGGACATACACTGGAAACACCATATATTTT. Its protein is CASGTYTGNTIYF.

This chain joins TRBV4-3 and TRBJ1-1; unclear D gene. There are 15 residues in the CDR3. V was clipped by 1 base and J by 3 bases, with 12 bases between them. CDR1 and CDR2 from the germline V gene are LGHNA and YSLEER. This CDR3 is CASSQGQVGYTEAFF. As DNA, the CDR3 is TGCGCCAGCAGCCAAGGTCAGGTGGGGTACACTGAAGCTTTCTTT.

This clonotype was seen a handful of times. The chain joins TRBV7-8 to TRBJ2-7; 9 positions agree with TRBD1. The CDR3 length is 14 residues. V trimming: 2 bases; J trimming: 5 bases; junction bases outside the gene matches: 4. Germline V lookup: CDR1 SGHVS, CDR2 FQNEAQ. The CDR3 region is CASSLTGGSHEQYV. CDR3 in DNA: TGTGCCAGCAGCTTAACAGGGGGCTCACACGAGCAGTACGTC.

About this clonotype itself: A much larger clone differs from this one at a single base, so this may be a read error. Here the CDR3 reads CTSSLKLAYTDTQYF. The CDR3 DNA is TGTACCAGCAGCCTGAAACTAGCCTACACAGATACGCAGTATTTT. The genes are TRBV7-2 and TRBJ2-3, with D tentatively TRBD2 (6 bases). Trimming shortened V by 5 bases and J by 2 bases, and 14 bases separated the two germline ends. This CDR3 is 15 amino acids long. From germline, CDR1 is SGHTA and CDR2 FQGNSA.

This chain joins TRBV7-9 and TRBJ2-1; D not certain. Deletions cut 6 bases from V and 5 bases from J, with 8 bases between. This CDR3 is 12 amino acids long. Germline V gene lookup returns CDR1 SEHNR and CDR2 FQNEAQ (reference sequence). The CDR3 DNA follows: TGTGCCAGCAGGTCGGCGGACAATGAGCAGTTCTTC. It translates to CASRSADNEQFF.